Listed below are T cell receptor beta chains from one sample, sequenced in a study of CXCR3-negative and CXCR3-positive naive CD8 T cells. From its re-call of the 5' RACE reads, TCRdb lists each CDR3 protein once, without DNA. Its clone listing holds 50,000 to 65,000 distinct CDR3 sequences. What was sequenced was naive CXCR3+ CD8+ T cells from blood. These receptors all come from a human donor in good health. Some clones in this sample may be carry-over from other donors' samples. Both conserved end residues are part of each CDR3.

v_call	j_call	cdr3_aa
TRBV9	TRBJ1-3	CASSVEGDLGNTTYF
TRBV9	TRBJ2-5	CASSVGVGKETQYF
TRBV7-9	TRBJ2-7	CASSSNGQGGSLKQYF
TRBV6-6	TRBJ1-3	CASSYQPGRTGNTIYF
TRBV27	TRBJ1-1	CASGAGRATEAFF
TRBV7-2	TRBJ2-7	CASRPSGGTYEQYF
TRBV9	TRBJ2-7	CASSASGLTYEQYF
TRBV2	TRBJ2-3	CASRELAPDTQYF
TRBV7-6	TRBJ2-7	CASSLGFSYEQYF
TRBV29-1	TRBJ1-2	CSVADQGSDYGYTF
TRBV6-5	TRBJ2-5	CASSYKAVGETQYF
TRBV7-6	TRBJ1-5	CASSWVRDQPQHF
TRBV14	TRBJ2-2	CASSQEDRISGELFF
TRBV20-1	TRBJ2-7	CSARTGDIRDYEQYF
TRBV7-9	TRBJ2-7	CASSQDRGDYEQYF
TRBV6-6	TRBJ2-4	CASSYSLALIAKNIQYF
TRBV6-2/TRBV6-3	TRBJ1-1	CASSLLGTDSEAFF
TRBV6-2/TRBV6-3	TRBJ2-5	CASSYIGREETQYF
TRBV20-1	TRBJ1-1	CSAGVNTEAFF
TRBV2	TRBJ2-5	CASSEAASGGKTQYF
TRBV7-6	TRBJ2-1	CASSQEYNEQFF
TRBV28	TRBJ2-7	CASRNSGQGVYEQYF
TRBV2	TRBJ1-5	CTSRRWRDNQPQHF
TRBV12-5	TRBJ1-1	CASGLAEGTEAFF
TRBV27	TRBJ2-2	CASSLLGAGELFF
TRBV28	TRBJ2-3	CASSLSSGTTFFTDTQYF
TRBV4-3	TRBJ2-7	CASSQGRTTYEQYF
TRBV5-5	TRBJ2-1	CASSRDRGMYREQFF
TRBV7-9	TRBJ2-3	CASRSGGSFTDTQYF
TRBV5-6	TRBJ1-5	CASSPDPDSNQPQHF
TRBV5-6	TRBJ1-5	CASSLKPAPNQPQHF
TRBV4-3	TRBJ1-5	CASSQVRGGQPQHF
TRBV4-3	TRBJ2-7	CASSQEVGTYEQYF
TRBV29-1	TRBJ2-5	CSVEEEARPQETQYF
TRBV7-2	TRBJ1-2	CASSLGGHGYTF
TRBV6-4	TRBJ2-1	CASSAPPGNEQFF
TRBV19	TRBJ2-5	CASRQGSKETQYF
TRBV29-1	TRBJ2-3	CSARALDPTDTQYF
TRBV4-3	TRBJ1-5	CASSQDIGTGNQPQHF